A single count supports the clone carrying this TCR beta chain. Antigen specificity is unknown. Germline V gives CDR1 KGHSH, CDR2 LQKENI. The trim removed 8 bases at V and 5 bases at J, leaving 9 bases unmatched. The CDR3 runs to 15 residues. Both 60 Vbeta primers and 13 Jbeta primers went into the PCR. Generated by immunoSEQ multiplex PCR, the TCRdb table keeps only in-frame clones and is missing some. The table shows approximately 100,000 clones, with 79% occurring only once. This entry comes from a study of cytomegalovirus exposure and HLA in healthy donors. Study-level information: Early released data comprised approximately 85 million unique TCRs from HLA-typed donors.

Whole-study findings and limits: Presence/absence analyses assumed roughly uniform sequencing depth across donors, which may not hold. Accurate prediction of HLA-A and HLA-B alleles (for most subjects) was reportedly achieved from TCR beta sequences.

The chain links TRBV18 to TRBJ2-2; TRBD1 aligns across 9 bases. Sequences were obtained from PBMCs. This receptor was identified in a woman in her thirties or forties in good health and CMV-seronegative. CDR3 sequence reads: CASDSKGTGTGELFF. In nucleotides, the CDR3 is TGTGCCAGCGACTCCAAGGGGACAGGGACCGGGGAGCTGTTTTTT.